Below are 10 T cell receptor beta chains sequenced from a single sample in a study of human T cells and chemical hapten exposure. TCRdb redid the calling of the RACE reads with MiXCR, one entry per CDR3 protein. This table has 190,000 or so distinct CDR3 sequences, about 31% appearing once. Sample time point: pre-sensitization, week 0. Treatment indicated: therapeutic diphenylcyclopropenone sensitization with weekly scalp DPC. The starting material was whole blood, obtained in connection with sensitization to the hapten diphenylcyclopropenone (DPC). The source of these receptors is a woman aged 25 to 39 with alopecia areata. Some clones in this sample may be carry-over from other donors' samples.

This rearrangement joins TRBV20-1 to TRBJ2-3; a weak D match, TRBD2 (5 bases). The V end lost 7 bases, the J end lost 6 bases, and 11 bases lay between the germline ends. Germline V gives CDR1 DFQATT, CDR2 SNEGSKA (reference sequence). The CDR3 is 11 residues long. The DNA of the CDR3 is TGCAGTGTACGACTACTTGATACGCAGTATTTT. Translating gives CSVRLLDTQYF.

This clonotype showed up just a few times. The chain employs TRBV11-2 and TRBJ2-1, with 8 bases lining up with TRBD1. The CDR3 contains 17 residues. With 3 bases clipped from V and 4 bases from J, the junction kept 11 bases outside the gene matches. From germline, CDR1 is SGHAT and CDR2 FQNNGV. The CDR3 protein is CASSLVLSGTGYNEQFF. The CDR3, as DNA: TGTGCCAGCAGCTTGGTCCTTTCCGGGACAGGATACAATGAGCAGTTCTTC. Drawing the rest from reference TRBV11-2 and TRBJ2-1, the complete variable domain is EAGVAQSPRYKIIEKRQSVAFWCNPISGHATLYWYQQILGQGPKLLIQFQNNGVVDDSQLPKDRFSAERLKGVDSTLKIQPAKLEDSAVYLCASSLVLSGTGYNEQFFGPGTRLTVL.

J is TRBJ1-5 and V is TRBV29-1; D may be TRBD1 (5 bases). V dropped 6 bases and J dropped 0 bases, with 12 bases sitting between them. This CDR3 is built from 14 residues. Germline CDR1 is SQVTM and CDR2 is ANQGSEA. CDR3 region: CSVGDPYSNQPQHF. For the CDR3, the DNA is TGCAGCGTGGGGGACCCTTATAGCAATCAGCCCCAGCATTTT.

This clonotype was picked up a small number of times. The rearrangement joins TRBV6-5 to TRBJ2-1; TRBD1 agrees at 12 bases. The CDR3 contains 16 residues. The trim removed 6 bases at V and 9 bases at J, leaving 12 bases unmatched. Germline-derived CDR1 and CDR2 are MNHEY and SVGAGI. The chain's CDR3 is CASSSLQGQGASEQFF. For the CDR3, the DNA is TGTGCCAGCAGCTCCCTTCAGGGACAGGGGGCGAGTGAGCAGTTCTTC.

This chain connects TRBV24-1 to TRBJ1-1; a weak D match, TRBD1 (6 bases). V was cut by 4 bases and J by 6 bases, with 11 bases left in between. CDR3 length: 13 residues. Germline CDR1 KGHDR, CDR2 SFDVKD. CDR3 sequence reads: CATSDNTGSEAFF. The CDR3 region has the DNA TGTGCCACCAGTGACAATACAGGGTCTGAAGCTTTCTTT.

This clonotype showed up just a few times. The rearrangement uses TRBV4-1 and TRBJ2-1; no firm D call. CDR1 is MGHRA and CDR2 is YSYEKL in the germline V gene. The CDR3 length is 15 residues. Trimming stripped 5 bases from V and 7 bases from J, with 18 bases between. DNA for the CDR3: TGCGCCAGCAGCAAACTGGTCGCCCAGAGGAATGAGCAGTTCTTC. This translates into CASSKLVAQRNEQFF.

This chain uses TRBV12-3 or TRBV12-4 with TRBJ2-5, with D possibly being TRBD1 or TRBD2 (5 bases each). The CDR3 length is 16 residues. Trimming shortened V by 9 bases and J by 1 base, and 21 bases separated the two germline ends. The CDR3 DNA reads TGTGCCAGTAGTACTACCGGGACGCCGGTCCAAGAGACCCAGTACTTC. Translation gives CASSTTGTPVQETQYF.

The rearrangement uses TRBV2 and TRBJ1-1; 9 nucleotides match TRBD1. The V gene's germline CDR1 is SNHLY and CDR2 FYNNEI. The V segment lost 4 bases and the J segment 4 bases; nucleotides outside the gene matches: 4. The CDR3 loop spans 14 amino acids. The CDR3 is CASSGSTGGTEAFF. The CDR3 DNA sequence: TGTGCCAGCAGTGGCTCGACAGGGGGCACTGAAGCTTTCTTT.

In this sample, this clonotype turned up a few times. The rearrangement uses TRBV20-1 and TRBJ1-6; 10 nucleotides line up with TRBD1. The CDR3 totals 16 residues. Germline values: CDR1 DFQATT, CDR2 SNEGSKA (reference sequence). Trimming cost V 5 bases and J 7 bases; bases outside gene matches: 11. CDR3 coding DNA: TGCAGTGCTGGGACAGGGGCCCTGAGCAGGAATTCACCCCTCCACTTT. This gives the protein CSAGTGALSRNSPLHF.

This chain joins TRBV28 and TRBJ1-3; D not certain. Trimming pared 3 bases from V and 1 base from J, leaving 4 bases between. The CDR3 spans 13 residues. Germline CDR1 MDHEN, CDR2 SYDVKM. CDR3 residues: CASSFWSGNTIYF. The DNA for the CDR3 is TGTGCCAGCAGTTTTTGGTCTGGAAACACCATATATTTT. The complete variable domain, with remaining parts taken from reference TRBV28 and TRBJ1-3, reads DVKVTQSSRYLVKRTGEKVFLECVQDMDHENMFWYRQDPGLGLRLIYFSYDVKMKEKGDIPEGYSVSREKKERFSLILESASTNQTSMYLCASSFWSGNTIYFGEGSWLTVV.